The next 13 T cell receptor beta chains were all read from a single sample in a study of blood T cells in healthy people across ages. Primers used in a second PCR of roughly 6 to 11 cycles were a sample-barcoded 5' primer and a J-beta primer mix. TCRdb re-called the 5' RACE reads with MiXCR, one entry per CDR3 protein. This sample carries around 1.5 million distinct CDR3 sequences, 30% to 40% of them seen once, and the ten largest clones take about 11%. The source material was blood. The receptor source for this set is a woman aged 25 to 45 in good health.

This CDR3 is CARSGQLYEQYF. CDR3 in DNA: TGTGCCAGGTCGGGACAGCTATACGAGCAGTACTTC. The V call is TRBV2, the J call TRBJ2-7; 7 nucleotides align to TRBD1. The V gene's germline CDR1 is SNHLY and CDR2 FYNNEI. V lost 9 bases, J lost 4 bases, and 6 bases stayed unmatched. CDR3 length equals 12 residues. The variable domain in full, with the rest retrieved from reference TRBV2 and TRBJ2-7, is EPEVTQTPSHQVTQMGQEVILRCVPISNHLYFYWYRQILGQKVEFLVSFYNNEISEKSEIFDDQFSVERPDGSNFTLKIRSTKLEDSAMYFCARSGQLYEQYFGPGTRLTVT.

This clonotype has only a few counts. This chain connects TRBV20-1 to TRBJ2-3; D uncertain. V lost 3 bases and J lost 5, with 12 bases in between. The CDR3 loop spans 13 amino acids. Germline assignment: CDR1 DFQATT and CDR2 SNEGSKA (reference sequence). The CDR3 is CSASAGHIDTQYF. Written as DNA, the CDR3 is TGCAGTGCTAGCGCCGGGCACATAGATACGCAGTATTTT.

The sample holds one count of this clonotype. This chain links TRBV3-1 with TRBJ1-2; 8 positions agree with TRBD1. J lost 0 bases, V lost 4 bases, and 7 bases had no gene match. This CDR3 has 16 residues. Germline lookup yields CDR1 LGHDT and CDR2 YNNKEL (reference sequence). The CDR3 sequence: CASSLIGTGTNYGYTF. The DNA for the CDR3 is TGTGCCAGCAGCCTCATTGGGACAGGTACTAACTATGGCTACACCTTC.

The CDR3 DNA reads as TGCAGTTTGGACAGTGGAACTGAAGCTTTCTTT. This sequence encodes CSLDSGTEAFF. The V gene is TRBV20-1, the J gene TRBJ1-1, with TRBD1 as a possible D gene (6 bases). V gave up 8 bases and J gave up 5 bases, with 12 bases separating them. The CDR3 contains 11 residues. Germline CDR1 reads DFQATT; CDR2 reads SNEGSKA (reference sequence).

This clonotype was seen a few times. The chain is built from TRBV27 and TRBJ2-7; D may be TRBD1 (5 bases). CDR1 and CDR2 (germline): MNHEY, SMNVEV (reference sequence). The V gene lost 5 bases and the J gene lost 4 bases, with 21 bases spanning the gap. CDR3 length equals 16 residues. The CDR3 is CASSPSRGIVPYEQYF. CDR3 nucleotides: TGTGCCAGCAGTCCCTCAAGGGGCATAGTTCCGTACGAGCAGTACTTC.

The chain joins TRBV3-1 to TRBJ2-5; 10 nucleotides line up with TRBD2. This CDR3 contains 16 residues. The trim removed 5 bases at V and 5 bases at J, leaving 11 bases unmatched. Germline V CDR1 and CDR2: LGHDT, YNNKEL (reference sequence). Written as DNA, the CDR3 is TGTGCCAGCAGCTCGACTATAGCGGGAGGAGGGGAGACCCAGTACTTC. It is translated as CASSSTIAGGGETQYF.

The chain links TRBV28 to TRBJ2-4; TRBD1 agrees at 7 bases. The end of the DNA fits TRBJ2-7 better, so the J call may be wrong. Germline CDR1 and CDR2: MDHEN and SYDVKM. The length of the CDR3 is 12 residues. The CDR3: CASTDWDSEQYF. The CDR3 nucleotides are TGTGCCAGCACCGACTGGGACAGCGAGCAGTACTTC.

In regard to this clonotype: The junction and the germline gene differ at one end; a read error may be behind it. CDR3 region: CSARDSRALPFSHEQYF. The DNA for the CDR3 is TGCAGTGCTAGAGATAGTAGAGCACTCCCGTTCTCCCACGAGCAGTACTTC. The J gene is TRBJ2-7, the V gene TRBV20-1; D gene ambiguous. This CDR3 is built from 17 residues. Germline V lookup: CDR1 DFQATT, CDR2 SNEGSKA (reference sequence).

This chain joins TRBV4-1 and TRBJ2-3; the D gene is possibly TRBD1 (5 bases). The DNA end lines up better with TRBJ1-5; the J call may be wrong. The CDR3 runs to 16 residues. CDR1 and CDR2 (germline): MGHRA, YSYEKL. Written as DNA, the CDR3 is TGCGCCAGCAGCCAAGAGGGCGCCAGGGACAATCAGCCCCAGCATTTT. This codes for CASSQEGARDNQPQHF.

Many counts were recorded for this clonotype. The chain employs TRBV20-1 and TRBJ2-7, with 8 bases identical to TRBD2. Germline V lookup: CDR1 DFQATT, CDR2 SNEGSKA (reference sequence). The CDR3 covers 17 residues. V lost 0 bases, J lost 3 bases, and 13 bases stayed unmatched. The DNA for the CDR3 is TGCAGTGCTAGAGATTCGGGGGGGGCGGGAGTCGGCTACGAGCAGTACTTC. It specifies CSARDSGGAGVGYEQYF.

Details on this clonotype: The CDR3 ends on some other residue instead of the conserved phenylalanine or tryptophan, so this is likely a read error. This sequence joins TRBV3-1 and TRBJ1-2; 9 nucleotides align to TRBD1. Trimming cost V 2 bases and J 5 bases; bases outside gene matches: 6. Germline assignment: CDR1 LGHDT and CDR2 YNNKEL (reference sequence). The CDR3 consists of 15 residues. The CDR3 here is CASSQSGQGWYGYTV. CDR3 nucleotides: TGTGCCAGCAGCCAATCGGGACAGGGTTGGTATGGCTACACCGTC.

The rearrangement joins TRBV9 to TRBJ2-1; D gene uncertain. CDR3 length: 15 residues. The ends were cut back, 4 bases at V and 0 bases at J, with 11 bases in the middle. Germline-derived CDR1 and CDR2 are SGDLS and YYNGEE. The CDR3: CASSPLRNSYNEQFF. In DNA form, the CDR3 reads TGTGCCAGCAGCCCACTGCGGAACTCCTACAATGAGCAGTTCTTC.

This clonotype was found many times. The chain combines TRBV5-5 with TRBJ2-1, with 7 nucleotides matching TRBD2. Germline V lookup: CDR1 SGHKS, CDR2 YYEKEE (reference sequence). With 0 bases clipped from V and 0 bases from J, the junction kept 3 bases outside the gene matches. This CDR3 spans 16 amino acids. DNA for the CDR3: TGTGCCAGCAGCTTGGGGCTAGCGGCCTCCTACAATGAGCAGTTCTTC. This codes for CASSLGLAASYNEQFF. The whole variable domain, remainder taken from reference TRBV5-5 and TRBJ2-1, is DAGVTQSPTHLIKTRGQQVTLRCSPISGHKSVSWYQQVLGQGPQFIFQYYEKEERGRGNFPDRFSARQFPNYSSELNVNALLLGDSALYLCASSLGLAASYNEQFFGPGTRLTVL.